The T cell receptor beta chain described here comes from a study of T-cell memory formation after mild COVID-19. CDR3 length: 12 residues. CDR1 is SGHTA, CDR2 FQGNSA, per germline. The V end lost 3 bases, the J end lost 2 bases, and 4 bases lay between the germline ends. TCRdb re-analysed the 5' RACE reads in MiXCR, keeping a single row per CDR3 protein. The table shows about 340,000 distinct CDR3 sequences, with 20% to 25% occurring only once. This clonotype was observed a few times. Antigen specificity is unknown. Whole-study results and caveats: Shrinking CD4+ clones resided mostly in CM and EM, and CD8+ ones in EMRA.

The rearrangement joins TRBV7-2 to TRBJ1-2; D is unclear. The sequencing sample was made of PBMCs or a T cell subset sorted from them (not recorded which). The receptor was isolated from a young man who had mild COVID-19 (a few samples of this study predate the infection). Cell type and time point are not known. The CDR3: CASSFRNYGYTF. CDR3 DNA sequence: TGTGCCAGCAGCTTCCGGAACTATGGCTACACCTTC.